This T cell receptor beta chain originates from a study of T cells in women clearing cervical HPV infection. TCR beta CDR3 amplified by multiplex PCR from roughly 1,300 ng genomic DNA. The assay was immunoSEQ multiplex PCR, and TCRdb's table has in-frame clones only and misses some. Its table lists approximately 35,000 clones. Comments on this clone: The read ends 3 residues early relative to the CDR3; the germline J gene fills the gap.

The CDR3 extends over 15 amino acids. CDR1 SGHAT and CDR2 FQNNGV come from the germline V gene. V and J are TRBV11-2 and TRBJ2-3, with D possibly TRBD2 on 6 matching bases. This TCR was sampled from a woman between 18 and 75 years old with a cervical HPV16 infection that either progressed to CIN3+ or cleared (not recorded which). Sequencing was carried out using blood buffy coat. Incomplete CDR3 DNA: TGTGCCAGCAGCATACACCAACTAGCCTCGGAGACG. It encodes CASSIHQLASET. The entire CDR3 is CASSIHQLASETQYF.